This is a list of T cell receptor beta chains from one sample in a study of blood T cell repertoires in COVID-19. The data were produced by immunoSEQ multiplex PCR, yet TCRdb's version contains in-frame clones alone and is incomplete. There are some 130,000 clones in the sample; 65% to 85% occur only once, and under 2.5% lies in the top ten. Sequences were obtained from peripheral blood. The receptors were sampled from an older man with acute or convalescent COVID-19. Each CDR3 is given with its conserved first and last residue. A D gene is named only where the DNA matches it firmly. Clone size is not always given. Where it is, it says once, few, many or a class for expanded clones.

V	size	D	J	CDR3	DNA
TRBV2	NA	TRBD1	TRBJ2-5	CASTEGGETQYF	TGTGCCAGCACCGAAGGGGGCGAGACCCAGTACTTC
TRBV19	NA	TRBD1	TRBJ1-5	CASTRGGSNQPQHF	TGTGCCAGTACCCGAGGGGGCTCCAATCAGCCCCAGCATTTT
TRBV7-9	NA	TRBD1	TRBJ2-1	CASRAGGGLNEQFF	TGTGCCAGCCGAGCAGGGGGCGGGTTGAATGAGCAGTTCTTC
TRBV18	NA	NA	TRBJ2-3	CASSPKRTDTQYF	TGTGCCAGCTCACCCAAGCGGACAGATACGCAGTATTTT
TRBV3-1/TRBV3-2	NA	TRBD1	TRBJ2-2	CASSRRGTRGLGELFF	TGTGCCAGCAGCCGACGTGGGACGAGGGGGCTCGGGGAGCTGTTTTTT
TRBV20-1	few	TRBD1	TRBJ1-4	CSASAILGQGHNEKLFF	TGCAGTGCTAGTGCCATTCTCGGACAGGGGCATAATGAAAAACTGTTTTTT
TRBV6-5	NA	NA	TRBJ1-2	CASIWTAANYGYTF	TGTGCCAGCATCTGGACAGCCGCGAACTATGGCTACACCTTC
TRBV28	once	TRBD1	TRBJ1-2	CASSPTPSGQGGYGYTF	TGTGCCAGCAGTCCTACTCCGTCCGGACAGGGGGGCTATGGCTACACCTTC
TRBV28	NA	TRBD2	TRBJ2-3	CASSSGLAGGPRNTDTQYF	TGTGCCAGCAGTTCCGGACTAGCGGGGGGACCTAGAAACACAGATACGCAGTATTTT
TRBV5-1	NA	NA	TRBJ2-7	CASSRGAQNSNEQYF	TGCGCCAGCAGCCGGGGGGCCCAAAATAGCAACGAGCAGTACTTC
TRBV5-5	NA	NA	TRBJ1-5	CASSTDGGANQPQHF	TGTGCCAGCAGCACGGACGGGGGGGCAAATCAGCCCCAGCATTTT
TRBV7-9	NA	NA	TRBJ1-2	CASSLEGRQWGYTF	TGTGCCAGCAGCTTAGAAGGCAGACAGTGGGGCTACACCTTC
TRBV10-3	NA	TRBD1	TRBJ1-2	CAISDLGQKNYGYTF	TGTGCCATCAGTGATCTGGGACAGAAGAACTATGGCTACACCTTC
TRBV7-2	NA	NA	TRBJ2-1	CASSVAPGGHGNEQFF	TGTGCCAGCAGCGTAGCCCCGGGGGGCCACGGAAATGAGCAGTTCTTC
TRBV5-1	NA	TRBD1	TRBJ1-4	CASSSGQGKSNEKLFF	TGCGCCAGCAGTTCGGGACAGGGGAAATCGAATGAAAAACTGTTTTTT
TRBV6-6	NA	NA	TRBJ2-7	CASSYRQAQNYEQYF	TGTGCCAGCAGTTACAGACAGGCTCAAAACTACGAGCAGTACTTC
TRBV30	NA	TRBD1	TRBJ1-6	CAWSQTGTVYNSPLHF	TGTGCCTGGAGCCAGACCGGGACAGTCTATAATTCACCCCTCCACTTT
TRBV7-9	NA	TRBD1	TRBJ2-5	CASSRTGGQETQYF	TGTGCCAGCAGCCGGACAGGGGGCCAGGAGACCCAGTACTTC
TRBV27	NA	NA	TRBJ1-2	CASSDSRSYGYTF	TGTGCCAGCAGTGACAGTAGGAGCTACGGCTACACCTTC
TRBV19	NA	TRBD1	TRBJ2-5	CASSPVTGGTQETQYF	TGTGCCAGTAGTCCTGTGACAGGGGGGACGCAAGAGACCCAGTACTTC
TRBV28	NA	NA	TRBJ1-1	CASSSRGPPDEAFF	TGTGCCAGCAGTTCCCGTGGGCCCCCAGATGAAGCTTTCTTT
TRBV7-8	once	NA	TRBJ2-3	CASSSRQGGRSDTQYF	TGTGCCAGCAGCTCCAGACAGGGAGGAAGGTCAGATACGCAGTATTTT
TRBV7-8	NA	NA	TRBJ1-5	CASSLRVTRDNGNQPQHF	TGTGCCAGCAGCTTACGTGTAACCAGGGACAATGGCAATCAGCCCCAGCATTTT
TRBV28	once	TRBD1	TRBJ1-1	CASTTGGSMNTEAFF	TGTGCCAGCACAACAGGGGGGAGCATGAACACTGAAGCTTTCTTT
TRBV6-2/TRBV6-3	NA	NA	TRBJ1-5	CASSYLTDNQPQHF	TGTGCCAGCAGTTACCTGACAGATAATCAGCCCCAGCATTTT
TRBV10-2	NA	TRBD1	TRBJ1-3	CASIGQGAFSGNTIYF	TGCGCCAGCATTGGACAGGGGGCCTTCTCTGGAAACACCATATATTTT
TRBV11-2	few	TRBD1	TRBJ2-7	CASSLGTGRSYEQYF	TGTGCCAGCAGCTTAGGGACAGGACGCTCCTACGAGCAGTACTTC
TRBV6-5	NA	TRBD1	TRBJ1-5	CASSTTGGAGQPQHF	TGTGCCAGCAGCACTACAGGGGGCGCAGGTCAGCCCCAGCATTTT
TRBV7-9	NA	NA	TRBJ1-2	CASSLAGGNYGYTF	TGTGCCAGCAGCTTAGCAGGGGGAAACTATGGCTACACCTTC
TRBV25-1	NA	NA	TRBJ1-1	CASSAYREEGTEAFF	TGTGCCAGCAGTGCCTACAGGGAAGAGGGCACTGAAGCTTTCTTT
TRBV10-1	NA	NA	TRBJ2-6	CASCISGANVLTF	TGCGCCAGCTGTATCTCTGGGGCCAACGTCCTGACTTTC
TRBV6-5	few	TRBD1	TRBJ1-1	CASSPGQPAEAFF	TGTGCCAGCAGTCCGGGACAGCCCGCTGAAGCTTTCTTT
TRBV11-1	NA	NA	TRBJ2-7	CASSPSEASSVQYF	TGTGCCAGCAGCCCCTCCGAGGCATCATCAGTGCAGTACTTC
TRBV6-5	NA	TRBD1	TRBJ2-7	CASSRDRAYEQYF	TGTGCCAGCAGCCGGGACAGGGCCTACGAGCAGTACTTC
TRBV11-2	NA	TRBD1	TRBJ1-4	CASRPRGNEKLFF	TGTGCCAGCAGACCCAGGGGGAATGAAAAACTGTTTTTT
TRBV7-2	NA	TRBD1	TRBJ2-7	CASSYQGAGGHEQYF	TGTGCCAGCAGCTATCAGGGGGCAGGGGGCCACGAGCAGTACTTC
TRBV5-4	NA	NA	TRBJ1-2	CASSLAGPGANYGYTF	TGTGCCAGCAGCTTGGCCGGTCCGGGGGCTAACTATGGCTACACCTTC
TRBV16	NA	NA	TRBJ2-5	CASSRDRFGETQYF	TGTGCCAGCAGCCGTGACAGGTTTGGAGAGACCCAGTACTTC
TRBV19	once	NA	TRBJ1-1	CASSIRGSGNAEAFF	TGTGCCAGTAGTATTAGGGGCTCAGGGAACGCTGAAGCTTTCTTT
TRBV4-1	once	NA	TRBJ1-2	CASSQDYSDTQYGYTF	TGCGCCAGCAGCCAAGATTATTCCGACACGCAATATGGCTACACCTTC
TRBV6-1	NA	NA	TRBJ2-1	CASSESGRGAYNEQFF	TGTGCCAGCAGTGAATCGGGCAGGGGAGCCTACAATGAGCAGTTCTTC
TRBV28	NA	NA	TRBJ2-7	CASSTTGTYEQYF	TGTGCCAGCAGTACGACGGGAACCTACGAGCAGTACTTC
TRBV24-1	NA	TRBD1	TRBJ1-1	CATGDRDTEAFF	TGTGCCACTGGGGACAGGGACACTGAAGCTTTCTTT
TRBV3-1/TRBV3-2	once	NA	TRBJ1-4	CASSLSDVAANEKLFF	TGTGCCAGCAGCCTCTCTGACGTGGCGGCCAATGAAAAACTGTTTTTT
TRBV5-4	NA	NA	TRBJ1-3	CASSTGKTGNTIYF	TGTGCCAGCAGCACGGGGAAAACTGGAAACACCATATATTTT
TRBV6-5	NA	TRBD1	TRBJ1-4	CASSYRTGGEKLFF	TGTGCCAGCAGTTACAGAACAGGGGGTGAAAAACTGTTTTTT
TRBV11-2	NA	TRBD1	TRBJ1-1	CASSPLGTGNTEAFF	TGTGCCAGCAGCCCGCTAGGGACAGGGAACACTGAAGCTTTCTTT
TRBV29-1	NA	NA	TRBJ1-4	CSAGGGAGEKLFF	TGCAGCGCTGGGGGGGGCGCGGGTGAAAAACTGTTTTTT
TRBV3-1/TRBV3-2	NA	NA	TRBJ1-5	CASSQDLIQPQHF	TGTGCCAGCAGCCAAGATCTTATTCAGCCCCAGCATTTT
TRBV11-2	NA	NA	TRBJ2-7	CASSLEVGGHYEQYF	TGTGCCAGCAGCTTAGAGGTGGGCGGGCATTACGAGCAGTACTTC
TRBV7-2	few	NA	TRBJ1-2	CASSPTGGRYGYTF	TGTGCCAGCAGCCCGACGGGGGGAAGGTATGGCTACACCTTC
TRBV3-1/TRBV3-2	NA	NA	TRBJ2-5	CASSQDGGRKTQYF	TGTGCCAGCAGCCAAGATGGGGGGAGGAAGACCCAGTACTTC
TRBV18	NA	NA	TRBJ1-2	CASSPSRDYGYTF	TGTGCCAGCTCACCTTCCAGGGACTATGGCTACACCTTC
TRBV27	NA	NA	TRBJ1-4	CAGKGVWGTNEKLFF	TGTGCCGGTAAAGGGGTTTGGGGAACTAATGAAAAACTGTTTTTT
TRBV19	NA	TRBD1	TRBJ1-2	CASSIWDRGRNYGYTF	TGTGCCAGTAGTATCTGGGACAGGGGACGGAACTATGGCTACACCTTC